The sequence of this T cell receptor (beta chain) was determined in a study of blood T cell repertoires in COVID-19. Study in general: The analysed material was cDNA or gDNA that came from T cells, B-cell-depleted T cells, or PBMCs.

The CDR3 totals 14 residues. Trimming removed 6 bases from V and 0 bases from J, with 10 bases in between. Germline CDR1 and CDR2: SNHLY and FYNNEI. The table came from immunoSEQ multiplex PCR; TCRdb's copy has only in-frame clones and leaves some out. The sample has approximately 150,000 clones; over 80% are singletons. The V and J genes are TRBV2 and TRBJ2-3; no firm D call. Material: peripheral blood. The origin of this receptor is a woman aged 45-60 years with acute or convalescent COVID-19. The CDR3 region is CASSALSSTDTQYF. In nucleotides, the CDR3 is TGTGCCAGCAGCGCTCTGAGCAGCACAGATACGCAGTATTTT.